This TCR beta chain was identified during a study of monozygotic twins with inflammatory bowel disease. Germline V gene data show CDR1 as MDHEN and CDR2 as SYDVKM. The CDR3 is 19 residues long. TCRdb reanalyzed the 5' RACE reads, giving one entry per CDR3 protein sequence and no DNA. The listing records about 160,000 distinct CDR3 sequences. Findings of the study overall: IBD patients, compared with healthy twins, shared fewer clonotypes with others (especially with disease activity). By inverse Simpson index, TCRbeta diversity was lower in IBD patients than in healthy co-twins.

Details on this clonotype: What it recognizes is unknown.

The chain links TRBV28 to TRBJ1-6; TCRdb calls TRBD1, which cannot be checked without DNA. The specimen sequenced was blood. The TCR was taken from a human donor with ulcerative colitis or Crohn's disease, or a healthy co-twin of an affected twin (not recorded which). The CDR3 loop reads CASSFSAGGSRNLNSPLHF.